This T cell receptor beta chain was documented in a study of blood T cell repertoires in COVID-19. Study-level information: Samples representing acute and convalescent COVID-19 were sourced from the United States, Italy and Spain.

This CDR3 region has 15 residues. Trimming took 3 bases from V and 0 from J, leaving 13 bases between them. The V gene's germline CDR1 is SGHKS and CDR2 YYEKEE (reference sequence). Participants spanned ages about 18 to 90 years and resided in some 22 US areas. Assignment of participants to cohorts was predicated upon participant-reported clinical history. In the original analysis: Reference gene primer amplification gave estimated nucleated cell counts. Some clones are missing from TCRdb's copy, which holds only in-frame ones; the method was immunoSEQ multiplex PCR. For V, J and clone size, that table is used; D and trimming come from the DNA. The sample contains approximately 250,000 clones, 75% to 90% of which appear only once.

This rearrangement joins TRBV5-5 to TRBJ2-7; TRBD2 might be the D (6 bases). The sequenced sample was PBMCs or T cells enriched from blood (not recorded which). The clonotype comes from a woman in her twenties or thirties with acute COVID-19. The CDR3 DNA is TGTGCCAGCAGCTGGCTGGGACTTGGCTCCTACGAGCAGTACTTC. It encodes CASSWLGLGSYEQYF.